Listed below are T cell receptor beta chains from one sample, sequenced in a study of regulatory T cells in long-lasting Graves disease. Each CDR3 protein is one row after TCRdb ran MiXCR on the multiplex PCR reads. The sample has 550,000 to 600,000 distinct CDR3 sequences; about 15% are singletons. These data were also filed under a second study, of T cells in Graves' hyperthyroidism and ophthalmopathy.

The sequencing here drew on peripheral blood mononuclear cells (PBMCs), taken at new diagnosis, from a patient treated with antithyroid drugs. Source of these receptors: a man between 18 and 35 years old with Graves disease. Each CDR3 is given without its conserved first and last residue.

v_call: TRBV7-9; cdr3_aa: ASSFSGGRYEQY
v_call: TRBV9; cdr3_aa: ASSVDPIGELF
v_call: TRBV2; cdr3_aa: ASSHRPYNEQF
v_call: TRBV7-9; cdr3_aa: ASSSRRGGRPYEQY
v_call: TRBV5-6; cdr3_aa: ASSLSLHRAAFPLH
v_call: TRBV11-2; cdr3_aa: ASSPTTGKGTEAF
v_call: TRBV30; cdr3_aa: ARDTSSYNEQF
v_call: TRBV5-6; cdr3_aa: ASSWDTGSAPSGYT
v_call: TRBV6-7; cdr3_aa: ASSYQGQGADEKLF
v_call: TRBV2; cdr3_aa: ASITLSFNTEAF
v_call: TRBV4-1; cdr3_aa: ASSPLLAGVGENEQF
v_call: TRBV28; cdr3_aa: ASTKGINEQF
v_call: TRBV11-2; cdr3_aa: ASSLERGLAYEQY
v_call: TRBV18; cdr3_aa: ASSPNSWDTGELF
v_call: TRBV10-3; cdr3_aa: AISSTGANYGYT
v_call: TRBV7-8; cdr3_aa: ASRPDQRGSYEQY
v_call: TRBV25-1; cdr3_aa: ASTLKRYEGFSNQPQH
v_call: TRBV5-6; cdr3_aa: ASSLMSGAANEQF
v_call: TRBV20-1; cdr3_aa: SVGAAYGYT
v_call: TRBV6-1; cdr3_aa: ASCFGGGTEAF
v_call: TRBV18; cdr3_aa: ASSPTGGVRTEAF
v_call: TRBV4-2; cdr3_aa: ASSQGTAGQPQH
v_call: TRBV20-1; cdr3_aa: SAKGNSNQPQH
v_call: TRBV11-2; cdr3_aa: ASSQEGGTGSSGANVLT
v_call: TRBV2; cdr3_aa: ASLADYRGLQETQY
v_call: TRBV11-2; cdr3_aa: ASSLGTGLMNTEAF
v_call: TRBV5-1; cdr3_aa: ASSLEWGWEENTEAF
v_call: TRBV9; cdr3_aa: ASSEGGDLEQF
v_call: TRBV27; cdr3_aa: ASSPAGTSGTDEQF
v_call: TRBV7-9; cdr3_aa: ASSLAPSWGERCNQPRH
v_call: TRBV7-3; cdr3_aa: ASSRGADTQY
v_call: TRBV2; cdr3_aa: ASSENRFPQPQH
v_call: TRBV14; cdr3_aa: ASSQDPGRAYEQY
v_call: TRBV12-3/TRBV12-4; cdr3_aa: ASTSAGPFYEQY
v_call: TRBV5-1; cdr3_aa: ASSLRGTGSNTEAF
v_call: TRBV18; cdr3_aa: ASSERTSLTGELF
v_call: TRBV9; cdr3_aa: ASSMHGKDTEAF